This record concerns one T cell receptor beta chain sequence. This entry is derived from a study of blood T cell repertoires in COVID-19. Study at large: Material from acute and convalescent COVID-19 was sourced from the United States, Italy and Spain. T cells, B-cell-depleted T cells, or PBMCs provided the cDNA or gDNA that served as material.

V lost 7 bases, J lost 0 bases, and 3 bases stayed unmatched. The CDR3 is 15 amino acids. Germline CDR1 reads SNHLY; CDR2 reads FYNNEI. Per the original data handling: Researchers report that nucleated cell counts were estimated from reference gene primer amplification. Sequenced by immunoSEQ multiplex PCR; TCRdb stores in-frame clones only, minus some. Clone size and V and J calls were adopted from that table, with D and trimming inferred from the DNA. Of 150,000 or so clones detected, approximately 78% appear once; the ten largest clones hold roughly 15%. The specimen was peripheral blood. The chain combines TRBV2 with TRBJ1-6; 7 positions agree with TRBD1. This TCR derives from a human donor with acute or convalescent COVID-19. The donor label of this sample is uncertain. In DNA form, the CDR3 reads TGTGCCAGCACAGGGGGGAGCTCCTATAATTCACCCCTCCACTTT. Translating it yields CASTGGSSYNSPLHF.